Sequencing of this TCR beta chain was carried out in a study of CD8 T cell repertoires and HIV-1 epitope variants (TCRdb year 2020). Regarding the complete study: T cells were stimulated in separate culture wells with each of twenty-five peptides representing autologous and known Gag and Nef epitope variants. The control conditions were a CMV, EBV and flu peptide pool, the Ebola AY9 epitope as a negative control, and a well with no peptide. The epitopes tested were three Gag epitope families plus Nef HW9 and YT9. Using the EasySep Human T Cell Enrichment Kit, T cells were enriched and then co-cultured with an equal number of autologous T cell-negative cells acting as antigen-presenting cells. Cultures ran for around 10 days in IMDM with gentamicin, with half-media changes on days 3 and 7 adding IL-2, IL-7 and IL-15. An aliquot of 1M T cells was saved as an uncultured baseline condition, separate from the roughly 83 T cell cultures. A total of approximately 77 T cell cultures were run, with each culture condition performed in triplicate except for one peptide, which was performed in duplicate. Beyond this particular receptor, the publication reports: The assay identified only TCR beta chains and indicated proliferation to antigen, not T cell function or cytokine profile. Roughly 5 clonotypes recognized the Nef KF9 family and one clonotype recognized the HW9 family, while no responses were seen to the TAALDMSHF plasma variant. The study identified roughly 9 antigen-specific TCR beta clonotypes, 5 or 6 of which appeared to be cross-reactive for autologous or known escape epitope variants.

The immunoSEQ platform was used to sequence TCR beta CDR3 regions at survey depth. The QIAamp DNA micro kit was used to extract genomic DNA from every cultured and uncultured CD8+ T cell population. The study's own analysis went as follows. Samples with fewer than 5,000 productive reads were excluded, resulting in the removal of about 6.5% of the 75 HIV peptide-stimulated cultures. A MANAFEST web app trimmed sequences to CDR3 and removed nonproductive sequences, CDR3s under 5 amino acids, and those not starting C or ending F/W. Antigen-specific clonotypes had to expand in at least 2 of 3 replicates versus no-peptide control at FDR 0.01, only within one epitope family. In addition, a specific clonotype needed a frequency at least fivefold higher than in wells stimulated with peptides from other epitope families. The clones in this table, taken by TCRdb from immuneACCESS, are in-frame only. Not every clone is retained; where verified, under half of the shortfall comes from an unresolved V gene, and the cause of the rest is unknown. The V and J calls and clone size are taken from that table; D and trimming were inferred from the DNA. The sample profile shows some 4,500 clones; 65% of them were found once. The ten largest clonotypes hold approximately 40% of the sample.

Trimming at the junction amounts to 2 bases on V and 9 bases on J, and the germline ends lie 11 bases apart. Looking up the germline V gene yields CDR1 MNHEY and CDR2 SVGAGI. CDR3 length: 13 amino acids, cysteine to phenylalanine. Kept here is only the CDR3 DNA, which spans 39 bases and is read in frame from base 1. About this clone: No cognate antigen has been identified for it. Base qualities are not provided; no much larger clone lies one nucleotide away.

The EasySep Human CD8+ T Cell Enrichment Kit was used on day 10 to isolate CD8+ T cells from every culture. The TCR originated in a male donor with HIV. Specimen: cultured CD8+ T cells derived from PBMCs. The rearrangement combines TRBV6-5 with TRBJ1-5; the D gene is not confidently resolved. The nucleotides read TGTGCCAGCAGTTACGGGCTGGAGGGGCCCCAGCATTTT. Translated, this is CASSYGLEGPQHF.